What follows is one T cell receptor (beta chain) and its context. This sample was included in a study of blood T cells in healthy people across ages. A second roughly 6 to 11 cycle PCR used barcoded and J-beta primers. Each CDR3 protein is one row after TCRdb ran MiXCR on the 5' RACE reads. The top ten hold 3.5% to 4% of the sample, which has about 620,000 distinct CDR3 sequences, roughly 21% seen once. This CDR3 comprises 16 residues. Trimming shortened V by 3 bases and J by 6 bases, and 21 bases separated the two germline ends. Germline V gene sequence: CDR1 DFQATT, CDR2 SNEGSKA (reference sequence).

This sequence originates from a man between 70 and 80 years old in good health. The sample comprised blood. This chain uses TRBV20-1 with TRBJ2-1, with D possibly being TRBD2 (8 bases). The CDR3 protein is CSASRGEAGVSNEQFF. For the CDR3, the DNA is TGCAGTGCTAGCAGGGGGGAAGCGGGAGTGAGCAATGAGCAGTTCTTC.